These 13 T cell receptor beta chains were all obtained from the same sample, sequenced in a study of identifying expanded T cells in peripheral blood. Clones were sequenced by immunoSEQ multiplex PCR, and TCRdb holds only the in-frame ones, with some missing. The sample has around 100,000 clones; over 75% are singletons. Sequencing input: blood. The source of these receptors is a person aged 18 to 75 in good health.

The V and J genes are TRBV18 and TRBJ2-1, with a tentative D call TRBD1 (5 bases). Germline CDR1 KGHSH, CDR2 LQKENI. This CDR3 has 15 residues. The V gene lost 3 bases and the J gene lost 5 bases, with 14 bases spanning the gap. The CDR3 coding sequence is TGTGCCAGCTCACCCCAGACCAGGGTTAACAATGAGCAGTTCTTC. Protein product: CASSPQTRVNNEQFF. Full variable domain (missing parts from reference TRBV18 and TRBJ2-1): NAGVMQNPRHLVRRRGQEARLRCSPMKGHSHVYWYRQLPEEGLKFMVYLQKENIIDESGMPKERFSAEFPKEGPSILRIQQVVRGDSAAYFCASSPQTRVNNEQFFGPGTRLTVL.

The rearrangement joins TRBV12-5 to TRBJ1-1; possible D gene TRBD1, 5 bases. V dropped 4 bases and J dropped 6 bases, with 12 bases sitting between them. The germline V gene encodes CDR1 LGHNT and CDR2 FRNRAP. The CDR3 is 13 amino acids. CDR3 protein: CASGSGPWAEAFF. CDR3 bases: TGTGCTAGTGGTTCGGGACCCTGGGCTGAAGCTTTCTTT.

The chain links TRBV19 to TRBJ1-1, with unresolved D. This CDR3 is 11 amino acids long. V shed 7 bases and J shed 1 base, with 4 bases lying between them. Looked up from germline, CDR1 is LNHDA and CDR2 is SQIVND (reference sequence). The CDR3 DNA is TGTGCCAGTAACACGAACACTGAAGCTTTCTTT. Its translation is CASNTNTEAFF.

This chain links TRBV29-1 with TRBJ1-2; 12 bases match TRBD1. The germline CDR1 and CDR2 sequences are SQVTM and ANQGSEA. The V gene end was trimmed by 4 bases and the J gene end by 5 bases; junction bases not matched to a gene: 5. The CDR3 spans 14 residues. The CDR3 nucleotides read TGCAGCGTTGGACCGGGACAGGGGGCTTATGGCTACACCTTC. As protein: CSVGPGQGAYGYTF.

The chain carries TRBV7-2 and TRBJ1-1, with D perhaps matching TRBD1 (5 bases). The germline CDR1 and CDR2 sequences are SGHTA and FQGNSA. V was shortened by 5 bases and J by 0 bases, with 10 bases between the two germline ends. CDR3 length: 14 residues. The DNA for the CDR3 is TGTGCCAGCAGCCTGGGGGGGATGAACACTGAAGCTTTCTTT. It translates to CASSLGGMNTEAFF.

The CDR3 region is CASSQSLTGVVYNEQFF. Here the CDR3 DNA reads TGCGCCAGCAGCCAATCCTTGACAGGGGTCGTCTACAATGAGCAGTTCTTC. The chain links TRBV4-1 to TRBJ2-1; 8 nucleotides line up with TRBD1. V shed 2 bases and J 3 bases; nucleotides not matched to a gene: 9. The germline V gene has CDR1 MGHRA and CDR2 YSYEKL. The CDR3 loop spans 17 amino acids.

Written as DNA, the CDR3 is TGCGCCAGCAGGACAGACTCCTACGAGCAGTACTTC. It codes for CASRTDSYEQYF. The V and J genes are TRBV10-2 and TRBJ2-7, with D perhaps matching TRBD1 (5 bases). The CDR3 length is 12 residues. Germline V lookup: CDR1 WSHSY, CDR2 SAAADI. The V and J ends lost 6 bases and 0 bases respectively, with 6 bases between them.

The chain uses TRBV18 and TRBJ1-3; tentatively, D is TRBD1 (5 bases). The CDR3 sequence is 15 residues long. Trimming left V 5 bases short and J 4 bases short, with 15 bases between. The V gene's germline CDR1 is KGHSH and CDR2 LQKENI. CDR3 amino acids: CASSRDGNDGNTIYF. Written as DNA, the CDR3 is TGTGCCAGCTCAAGGGACGGGAACGACGGAAACACCATATATTTT.

This sequence joins TRBV2 and TRBJ1-5; maybe TRBD1 (5 bases). Deletions cut 4 bases from V and 4 bases from J, with 11 bases between. Germline lookup yields CDR1 SNHLY and CDR2 FYNNEI. This CDR3 has 14 amino acids. The CDR3 DNA reads TGTGCCAGCAGTGGGGGGGTGTGGAATCAGCCCCAGCATTTT. Translation gives CASSGGVWNQPQHF.

The chain recombines TRBV6-1 with TRBJ2-5; D is unclear. This CDR3 comprises 16 residues. Germline V gene sequence: CDR1 MNHNS, CDR2 SASEGT. Trimming pared 1 base from V and 5 bases from J, leaving 17 bases between. Here the CDR3 DNA reads TGTGCCAGCAGTGAAGAGGGATGGAGACCTGCGGAGACCCAGTACTTC. Protein sequence: CASSEEGWRPAETQYF.

The J gene is TRBJ2-1, the V gene TRBV7-2; D ambiguous. Germline assignment: CDR1 SGHTA and CDR2 FQGNSA. This CDR3 spans 13 amino acids. V was trimmed by 7 bases and J by 0 bases, leaving 7 bases between them. The CDR3 DNA is TGTGCCAGCACAGTGAACTCCTACAATGAGCAGTTCTTC. Residues: CASTVNSYNEQFF.

The chain couples TRBV9 to TRBJ2-2; a possible D gene is TRBD1 (6 bases). CDR3 length equals 17 residues. The germline V gene encodes CDR1 SGDLS and CDR2 YYNGEE. V was cut by 4 bases and J by 1 base, with 17 bases left in between. CDR3 sequence (DNA): TGTGCCAGCAGCCCCCGGACAGAGGCGGGGAACACCGGGGAGCTGTTTTTT. Residues: CASSPRTEAGNTGELFF.

The chain recombines TRBV2 with TRBJ1-4; possible D gene TRBD1, 5 bases. Per the germline V gene, CDR1 is SNHLY and CDR2 is FYNNEI. The CDR3 totals 15 residues. Trimming removed 6 bases from V and 7 bases from J, with 18 bases in between. The CDR3 DNA follows: TGTGCCAGCAGAGGAGACAGTCCAGGAGGTGAAAAACTGTTTTTT. Translating it yields CASRGDSPGGEKLFF.